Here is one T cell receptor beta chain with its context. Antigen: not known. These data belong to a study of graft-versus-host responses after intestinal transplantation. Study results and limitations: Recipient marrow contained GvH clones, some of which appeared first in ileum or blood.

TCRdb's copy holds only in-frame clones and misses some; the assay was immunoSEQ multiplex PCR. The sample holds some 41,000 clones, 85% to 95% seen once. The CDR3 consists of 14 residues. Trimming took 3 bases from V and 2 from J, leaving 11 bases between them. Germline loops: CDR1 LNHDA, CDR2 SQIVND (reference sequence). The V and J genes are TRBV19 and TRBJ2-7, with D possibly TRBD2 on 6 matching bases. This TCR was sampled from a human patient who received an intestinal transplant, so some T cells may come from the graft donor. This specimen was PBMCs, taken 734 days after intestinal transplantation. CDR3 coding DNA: TGTGCCAGTAGTATGGGTGCGGGGACCTACGAGCAGTACTTC. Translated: CASSMGAGTYEQYF.